Listed below are T cell receptor beta chains from one sample, sequenced in a study of breast tumors, draining lymph nodes, adjacent tissues. TCRdb reanalysed the multiplex PCR reads using MiXCR and keeps one entry per CDR3 protein. The data contain 150,000 to 200,000 distinct CDR3 sequences, 33% of them singletons. Sequenced: axillary lymph node tissue. The receptors were sampled from a female donor with breast cancer. Some clones in this sample may be carry-over from other donors' samples. Each CDR3 is given with its conserved first and last residue. The D gene is left open where the match is weak. Size is omitted from some rows. Given values are once, few, many or a class for expanded clones.

CDR3,DNA,size,J,D,V
CASSFLGRGAGGYTF,TGTGCCAGCAGTTTTTTAGGTCGGGGGGCGGGTGGCTACACCTTC,NA,TRBJ1-2,NA,TRBV28
CASSSVMGADTQYF,TGTGCCAGCAGCTCAGTGATGGGGGCAGATACGCAGTATTTT,NA,TRBJ2-3,NA,TRBV7-8
CASSYRGKSYGYTF,TGTGCCAGCAGTTACAGGGGAAAGAGCTATGGCTACACCTTC,many,TRBJ1-2,NA,TRBV6-5
CASSEAGLEAFF,TGTGCCAGCAGTGAAGCGGGACTTGAAGCTTTCTTT,NA,TRBJ1-1,NA,TRBV6-1
CASSFGGSPYEQYF,TGTGCCAGCAGTTTCGGTGGGAGCCCCTACGAGCAGTACTTC,NA,TRBJ2-7,NA,TRBV27
CSASLASGSLLGETQYF,TGCAGTGCTAGCCTGGCTAGCGGGAGTTTATTGGGAGAGACCCAGTACTTC,many,TRBJ2-5,TRBD2,TRBV20-1
CASSRTRTGVGSPLHF,TGTGCCAGCAGCAGAACTAGAACAGGGGTTGGTTCACCCCTCCACTTT,many,TRBJ1-6,TRBD1,TRBV5-6
CASSLRQTNYGYTF,TGTGCCAGCAGCTTGAGACAGACTAACTATGGCTACACCTTC,many,TRBJ1-2,NA,TRBV11-2
CASRAPGGRKAYEQYF,TGTGCCAGCAGGGCCCCGGGGGGACGCAAGGCCTACGAGCAGTACTTC,many,TRBJ2-7,TRBD2,TRBV2
CASSVGTVNTEAFF,TGTGCCAGCAGCGTTGGGACAGTTAACACTGAAGCTTTCTTT,NA,TRBJ1-1,TRBD1,TRBV9
CAFRKDRGLYTGELFF,TGTGCCTTCCGAAAGGACAGGGGGCTTTACACCGGGGAGCTGTTTTTT,many,TRBJ2-2,TRBD1,TRBV30
CATSRDTGLAEQFF,TGTGCCACCAGCAGAGATACAGGATTAGCTGAGCAGTTCTTC,many,TRBJ2-1,NA,TRBV15
CASSPAGPSEKLFF,TGTGCCAGCTCACCTGCAGGGCCGAGCGAAAAACTGTTTTTT,NA,TRBJ1-4,NA,TRBV18
CASSTRTDPNQPQHF,TGTGCCAGCAGTACCCGGACAGATCCCAATCAGCCCCAGCATTTT,NA,TRBJ1-5,NA,TRBV27
CASSLPTAKGHNRVESTDTQYF,TGCGCCAGCAGCTTACCTACCGCCAAGGGACATAACAGGGTCGAGAGCACAGATACGCAGTATTTT,many,TRBJ2-3,NA,TRBV5-1
CASKPGAGVSSYNSPLHF,TGTGCCAGCAAGCCGGGGGCAGGGGTGAGCTCCTATAATTCACCCCTCCACTTT,many,TRBJ1-6,NA,TRBV28
CASSETAFSGYTF,TGTGCCAGCAGTGAGACGGCATTCTCCGGCTACACCTTC,many,TRBJ1-2,NA,TRBV6-1
CAWSVWSGGPSVEQYF,TGTGCCTGGAGTGTCTGGTCGGGAGGGCCATCTGTCGAGCAGTACTTC,many,TRBJ2-7,TRBD2,TRBV30
CASSHRDYNEQFF,TGCGCCAGCAGCCACAGGGACTACAATGAGCAGTTCTTC,few,TRBJ2-1,NA,TRBV4-1
CASSLLGIGELFF,TGTGCCAGCAGTTTACTTGGGATCGGGGAGCTGTTTTTT,once,TRBJ2-2,NA,TRBV27
CASSSSGTFLETQYF,TGTGCCAGCAGCTCTAGCGGGACCTTCCTAGAGACCCAGTACTTC,NA,TRBJ2-5,TRBD2,TRBV5-8
CASRGLWGEEKLFF,TGTGCCAGCAGGGGGCTTTGGGGTGAGGAAAAACTGTTTTTT,NA,TRBJ1-4,NA,TRBV2
CASGMGELFF,TGTGCCAGCGGGATGGGGGAGCTGTTTTTT,many,TRBJ2-2,NA,TRBV7-6
CSALKREHNEQFF,TGCAGTGCTCTAAAGCGGGAGCACAATGAGCAGTTCTTC,many,TRBJ2-1,TRBD2,TRBV20-1
CASSTGLISEAFF,TGCGCCAGCAGCACCGGACTTATCTCTGAAGCTTTCTTT,NA,TRBJ1-1,NA,TRBV5-1
CAISDTGVEGNTIYF,TGTGCCATCAGTGACACAGGGGTAGAGGGCAACACCATATATTTT,NA,TRBJ1-3,TRBD1,TRBV10-3
CTSSLRTSGGGRQYF,TGTACCAGCAGCCTCCGGACTAGCGGGGGTGGCCGGCAGTACTTC,NA,TRBJ2-7,TRBD2,TRBV6-5
CSAPDSSGGGYEQYF,TGCAGTGCTCCTGACTCTAGCGGGGGGGGGTACGAGCAGTACTTC,many,TRBJ2-7,TRBD2,TRBV20-1
CASSPKGVGTVITNEKLFF,TGTGCCAGCAGCCCCAAAGGAGTAGGGACAGTGATAACTAATGAAAAACTGTTTTTT,many,TRBJ1-4,TRBD1,TRBV5-5
CASSYAASYEQYF,TGTGCCAGCAGTTACGCGGCCTCCTACGAGCAGTACTTC,many,TRBJ2-7,NA,TRBV6-5
CSASAGGEYGYTF,TGCAGTGCTAGCGCCGGGGGGGAATACGGCTACACCTTC,many,TRBJ1-2,NA,TRBV20-1
CASSPTSGSGYEQYF,TGTGCCAGCAGCCCCACTAGCGGGAGTGGGTACGAGCAGTACTTC,many,TRBJ2-7,TRBD2,TRBV9
CASSGGGHLTF,TGTGCCAGCAGTGGGGGGGGCCATCTGACTTTC,many,TRBJ2-6,NA,TRBV2
CASSLTDRGYNEQFF,TGTGCCAGCAGTTTGACGGACAGGGGTTACAATGAGCAGTTCTTC,NA,TRBJ2-1,TRBD1,TRBV5-1
CASSPLVWGTGELFF,TGCGCCAGCAGCCCCCTGGTTTGGGGCACCGGGGAGCTGTTTTTT,many,TRBJ2-2,NA,TRBV5-1
CASSNDRGYRNEQFF,TGTGCCAGCAGTAATGACAGGGGGTACAGGAATGAGCAGTTCTTC,NA,TRBJ2-1,TRBD1,TRBV28
CASSLARSSDTQYF,TGTGCCAGCAGCTTAGCCAGATCGTCAGATACGCAGTATTTT,NA,TRBJ2-3,NA,TRBV7-3
CASVTGPGEKLFF,TGCGCCAGCGTCACAGGGCCCGGGGAAAAACTGTTTTTT,once,TRBJ1-4,NA,TRBV2
CASSERGGSYNEQFF,TGTGCCAGCAGTGAACGCGGGGGTTCCTACAATGAGCAGTTCTTC,many,TRBJ2-1,TRBD2,TRBV6-4
CASSHPGVQFF,TGTGCCAGCAGTCACCCCGGGGTGCAGTTCTTC,many,TRBJ2-1,NA,TRBV12-3/TRBV12-4
CASSTRTKLTRVRRPGTQYF,TGTGCCAGTAGTACACGAACAAAACTAACCAGGGTAAGGCGGCCGGGGACCCAGTACTTC,many,TRBJ2-5,NA,TRBV19
CASSFGTGGDEQYF,TGTGCCAGCAGCTTCGGGACAGGGGGCGACGAGCAGTACTTC,many,TRBJ2-7,TRBD1,TRBV7-9
CASTPGTAGLNYGYTF,TGCGCCAGCACCCCCGGGACAGCCGGTCTTAACTATGGCTACACCTTC,once,TRBJ1-2,TRBD1,TRBV12-3/TRBV12-4
CASSPQGGGYQPQHF,TGTGCCAGCAGTCCACAGGGGGGGGGCTATCAGCCCCAGCATTTT,NA,TRBJ1-5,TRBD1,TRBV12-3/TRBV12-4
CASSSKTSGSGLDTQYF,TGTGCCAGCAGCTCGAAGACTAGCGGGAGTGGTTTGGATACGCAGTATTTT,many,TRBJ2-3,TRBD2,TRBV7-2
CASSRSGGENTDTQYF,TGTGCCAGCAGCCGGAGCGGGGGAGAGAACACAGATACGCAGTATTTT,NA,TRBJ2-3,TRBD2,TRBV7-9
CASSMPVEAPQYF,TGTGCCAGCAGCATGCCCGTGGAGGCTCCGCAGTATTTT,many,TRBJ2-3,NA,TRBV13
CAGSLADYTQYF,TGTGCCGGCAGCTTGGCGGACTATACGCAGTATTTT,NA,TRBJ2-3,NA,TRBV7-9
CGAGGRGAVETRYF,TGCGGTGCTGGGGGAAGGGGAGCCGTCGAGACCCGGTACTTC,NA,TRBJ2-5,NA,TRBV20-1
CASSPGGSYNEQFF,TGTGCCAGCAGTCCCGGGGGGTCCTACAATGAGCAGTTCTTC,many,TRBJ2-1,TRBD2,TRBV28
CAWSVISGTSGRRRSYNEQFF,TGTGCCTGGAGTGTGATTAGCGGGACTAGCGGAAGACGGCGCTCCTACAATGAGCAGTTCTTC,few,TRBJ2-1,TRBD2,TRBV30
CASSVGGVSYGYTF,TGTGCCAGCAGTGTCGGGGGGGTGAGCTATGGCTACACCTTC,many,TRBJ1-2,NA,TRBV25-1
CASSQLADPRGEQFF,TGTGCCAGCAGTCAACTAGCGGACCCCCGGGGTGAGCAGTTCTTC,NA,TRBJ2-1,TRBD2,TRBV28
CASSLATSGGDYVGHEQFF,TGCGCCAGCAGCTTGGCAACTAGCGGGGGGGATTATGTCGGTCATGAGCAGTTCTTC,many,TRBJ2-1,TRBD2,TRBV5-1